The next 25 T cell receptor beta chains were all read from a single sample in a study of cytomegalovirus exposure and HLA in healthy donors. Primers for the PCR totalled 60 Vbeta and 13 Jbeta. Here immunoSEQ multiplex PCR was the method, and the copy in TCRdb shows in-frame clones only, minus some. The profile shows approximately 110,000 clones, over 65% of them singletons. Sequencing was carried out using PBMCs. All receptors come from a woman aged 25 to 39 in good health and CMV-seronegative.

The V call is TRBV19, the J call TRBJ2-1, with 11 nucleotides matching TRBD2. Germline CDR1 and CDR2: LNHDA and SQIVND (reference sequence). CDR3 size: 15 residues. Unmatched junction bases numbered 5, after V lost 4 bases and J lost 6 bases. CDR3 amino acids: CASSTGTSGRNEQFF. The DNA of the CDR3 is TGTGCCAGTAGTACCGGGACTAGCGGACGCAATGAGCAGTTCTTC.

V is TRBV2 and J is TRBJ1-5; 9 nucleotides line up with TRBD1. Per germline, CDR1 SNHLY and CDR2 FYNNEI. V shed 8 bases and J 0 bases; nucleotides not matched to a gene: 5. The CDR3 length is 15 residues. CDR3 DNA: TGTGCCAGCCGGGACAGGGATTATAGCAATCAGCCCCAGCATTTT. It is translated as CASRDRDYSNQPQHF.

The sample holds one count of this clone. The V gene is TRBV6-6, the J gene TRBJ2-1; 9 bases fit TRBD2. Germline V lookup: CDR1 MNHNY, CDR2 SVGAGI (reference sequence). There are 15 residues in the CDR3. V lost 4 bases and J lost 3; bases outside the gene matches: 4. CDR3 bases: TGTGCCAGCAGTTTTAATAGCGGGGGCTACAATGAGCAGTTCTTC. Translating it yields CASSFNSGGYNEQFF.

The chain couples TRBV4-1 to TRBJ2-2; D is perhaps TRBD2 (5 bases). CDR1 and CDR2 from the germline V gene are MGHRA and YSYEKL. Trimming left V 4 bases short and J 5 bases short, with 11 bases between. This CDR3 is built from 14 residues. The CDR3 DNA follows: TGCGCCAGCAGCCTTGGACTCTCAACCGGGGAGCTGTTTTTT. It specifies CASSLGLSTGELFF.

The V call is TRBV29-1, the J call TRBJ2-1; 8 positions match TRBD2. Germline CDR1 is SQVTM and CDR2 is ANQGSEA. Unmatched junction bases numbered 5, after V lost 7 bases and J lost 3 bases. The CDR3 totals 13 residues. CDR3 sequence reads: CSAGGKGYNEQFF. CDR3 DNA sequence: TGCAGCGCGGGGGGGAAGGGCTACAATGAGCAGTTCTTC.

This chain connects TRBV7-6 to TRBJ1-2; D uncertain. CDR1 is SGHVS and CDR2 is FNYEAQ in the germline V gene. V was shortened by 5 bases and J by 6 bases, with 10 bases between the two germline ends. There are 12 residues in the CDR3. The CDR3 is CASSSGVDGYTF. The DNA for the CDR3 is TGTGCCAGCAGCAGCGGGGTGGATGGCTACACCTTC.

J is TRBJ2-5 and V is TRBV5-6; a weak D match, TRBD2 (6 bases). This CDR3 contains 14 residues. The germline V gene encodes CDR1 SGHDT and CDR2 YYEEEE. V was shortened by 1 base and J by 4 bases, with 11 bases between the two germline ends. CDR3 loop: CASSLSSGRETQYF. CDR3 nucleotides: TGTGCCAGCAGCTTGAGTAGCGGCAGAGAGACCCAGTACTTC. The variable domain in full, with the rest retrieved from reference TRBV5-6 and TRBJ2-5, is DAGVTQSPTHLIKTRGQQVTLRCSPKSGHDTVSWYQQALGQGPQFIFQYYEEEERQRGNFPDRFSGHQFPNYSSELNVNALLLGDSALYLCASSLSSGRETQYFGPGTRLLVL.

Regarding this clone: Other nucleotide sequences from this sample produce the same CDR3. This chain joins TRBV6-5 and TRBJ1-1; a possible D gene is TRBD1 (5 bases). The CDR3 is 14 amino acids. With 2 bases removed from V and 2 bases from J, the gap between germline ends came to 9 bases. Germline V gene sequence: CDR1 MNHEY, CDR2 SVGAGI. The DNA for the CDR3 is TGTGCCAGCAGTTACGGGCAGGGTAACACTGAAGCTTTCTTT. Translated: CASSYGQGNTEAFF.

The chain employs TRBV4-3 and TRBJ2-1; 7 bases fit TRBD1. This CDR3 region has 14 residues. Looked up from germline, CDR1 is LGHNA and CDR2 is YSLEER. Unmatched junction bases numbered 9, after V lost 4 bases and J lost 9 bases. CDR3 region: CASSPQGPVGEQFF. As DNA, the CDR3 is TGCGCCAGCAGCCCACAGGGGCCCGTTGGTGAGCAGTTCTTC.

The V and J genes are TRBV6-6 and TRBJ2-1; 9 bases fit TRBD2. The CDR3 has 15 residues. The junction had 8 bases not matched to a gene; V was cut back by 4 bases and J by 7 bases. CDR1 MNHNY and CDR2 SVGAGI come from the germline V gene (reference sequence). For the CDR3, the DNA is TGTGCCAGCAGTTTGCGGGAGGGCCCTCGGAATGAGCAGTTCTTC. Translating gives CASSLREGPRNEQFF.

This clone was observed a few times. The chain combines TRBV5-1 with TRBJ1-2; weak D call: TRBD1 (6 bases). CDR1 is SGHRS, CDR2 YFSETQ, per germline. The CDR3 length is 15 residues. Trimming took off 4 bases at V and 3 bases at J, with 16 bases between the two ends. CDR3 sequence (DNA): TGCGCCAGCAGCCGGTCACAGGGATCCTACTATGGCTACACCTTC. It yields the protein CASSRSQGSYYGYTF.

V and J are TRBV5-1 and TRBJ2-3, with 12 bases matching TRBD1. The CDR3 extends over 20 amino acids. Germline CDR1 is SGHRS and CDR2 is YFSETQ. Trimming cost V 1 base and J 2 bases; bases outside gene matches: 14. CDR3 amino acids: CASSLPGQGASDYFTDTQYF. DNA for the CDR3: TGCGCCAGCAGCTTGCCGGGACAGGGGGCGAGTGACTACTTCACAGATACGCAGTATTTT.

V is TRBV9 and J is TRBJ2-2; TRBD2 agrees at 10 bases. CDR1 SGDLS and CDR2 YYNGEE come from the germline V gene. The CDR3 has 17 residues. Trimming at V came to 6 bases and at J to 2 bases, leaving 10 bases not matched to a gene. DNA for the CDR3: TGTGCCAGCACCTCGCCCAGACTAGCGGGTAACACCGGGGAGCTGTTTTTT. Protein sequence: CASTSPRLAGNTGELFF.

This chain joins TRBV28 and TRBJ1-1; 10 bases map to TRBD1. V was clipped by 2 bases and J by 4 bases; unmatched bases: 4. The CDR3 contains 15 residues. CDR1 and CDR2 from the germline V gene are MDHEN and SYDVKM. The chain's CDR3 is CASSLRTGGTTEAFF. The CDR3 bases are TGTGCCAGCAGTTTACGGACAGGGGGGACCACTGAAGCTTTCTTT. The full variable domain, rest sourced from reference TRBV28 and TRBJ1-1, is DVKVTQSSRYLVKRTGEKVFLECVQDMDHENMFWYRQDPGLGLRLIYFSYDVKMKEKGDIPEGYSVSREKKERFSLILESASTNQTSMYLCASSLRTGGTTEAFFGQGTRLTVV.

A remark on this clone: The same CDR3 arises from other DNA sequences in this sample as well. This chain uses TRBV18 with TRBJ1-1; no definite D call. Germline values: CDR1 KGHSH, CDR2 LQKENI. This CDR3 comprises 13 residues. Trimming pared 1 base from V and 5 bases from J, leaving 8 bases between. CDR3 bases: TGTGCCAGCTCACCACAGGGAGGGACTGAAGCTTTCTTT. It translates to CASSPQGGTEAFF.

This chain links TRBV18 with TRBJ1-3; D possibly corresponds to TRBD1 (5 bases). The germline V gene has CDR1 KGHSH and CDR2 LQKENI. This CDR3 region has 16 residues. The V gene lost 4 bases and the J gene lost 0 bases, with 13 bases spanning the gap. The CDR3 region is CASSRSTVLSGNTIYF. DNA of the CDR3: TGTGCCAGCTCACGATCGACAGTCCTCTCTGGAAACACCATATATTTT.

This clone was seen more than once but under ten times. The chain recombines TRBV27 with TRBJ1-6; 8 bases match TRBD1. Germline lookup yields CDR1 MNHEY and CDR2 SMNVEV (reference sequence). This CDR3 is built from 12 residues. J lost 13 bases, V lost 6 bases, and 5 bases had no gene match. The CDR3 nucleotides read TGTGCCAGCAGACGACAGGGGTCCCCCCTCCACTTT. Translating gives CASRRQGSPLHF.

This clone has just a few counts. V is TRBV29-1 and J is TRBJ2-7; 7 nucleotides line up with TRBD2. Germline V gene sequence: CDR1 SQVTM, CDR2 ANQGSEA. The V gene end was trimmed by 1 base and the J gene end by 2 bases; junction bases not matched to a gene: 2. The CDR3 length is 13 residues. The CDR3 protein is CSVEGGGTYEQYF. CDR3 in DNA: TGCAGCGTTGAAGGCGGGGGAACCTACGAGCAGTACTTC.

This clone was seen a handful of times. The chain couples TRBV10-3 to TRBJ1-1; 10 bases line up with TRBD1. CDR3 length: 16 amino acids. Trimming removed 0 bases from V and 6 bases from J; junction bases left unmatched: 7. Germline CDR1 is ENHRY and CDR2 is SYGVKD. In DNA, the CDR3 is TGTGCCATCAGTGAGTCGGGACAGGGGAATAGCCCTGAAGCTTTCTTT. Translated: CAISESGQGNSPEAFF.

The CDR3 here is CASSLSGGTRYEQYF. The CDR3 DNA reads as TGTGCCAGCAGTTTATCGGGGGGGACCCGCTACGAGCAGTACTTC. The chain is built from TRBV28 and TRBJ2-7; TRBD2 aligns across 8 bases. The CDR3 length is 15 residues. Germline-derived CDR1 and CDR2 are MDHEN and SYDVKM. V gave up 1 base and J gave up 3 bases; unmatched junction bases: 5.

This chain links TRBV6-1 with TRBJ1-2, with 7 bases that match TRBD1. The CDR3 covers 14 residues. J gave up 4 bases and V 6 bases, and 8 bases lay outside the gene matches. Looked up from germline, CDR1 is MNHNS and CDR2 is SASEGT. CDR3 protein: CASSLRGEPYGYTF. CDR3 nucleotides: TGTGCCAGCAGCCTCAGGGGGGAACCCTATGGCTACACCTTC.

The V gene is TRBV6-5, the J gene TRBJ1-2, with 7 bases fitting TRBD1. This CDR3 has 14 amino acids. Germline CDR1 reads MNHEY; CDR2 reads SVGAGI. J lost 5 bases, V lost 0 bases, and 3 bases had no gene match. The CDR3 nucleotides are TGTGCCAGCAGTTACTCGTACAGGGGATATGGCTACACCTTC. It yields the protein CASSYSYRGYGYTF.

V gene TRBV7-2 combines with J gene TRBJ1-1; 8 nucleotides match TRBD1. V gave up 5 bases and J gave up 1 base; unmatched junction bases: 6. This CDR3 is 15 amino acids long. Per the germline V gene, CDR1 is SGHTA and CDR2 is FQGNSA. CDR3 residues: CASSEMTGANTEAFF. The CDR3 nucleotides read TGTGCCAGCAGCGAAATGACAGGGGCGAACACTGAAGCTTTCTTT. The whole variable domain, filled in from reference TRBV7-2 and TRBJ1-1, reads GAGVSQSPSNKVTEKGKDVELRCDPISGHTALYWYRQSLGQGLEFLIYFQGNSAPDKSGLPSDRFSAERTGGSVSTLTIQRTQQEDSAVYLCASSEMTGANTEAFFGQGTRLTVV.

The rearrangement links TRBV5-6 to TRBJ2-3; D uncertain. V was cut by 0 bases and J by 2 bases, with 10 bases left in between. Germline-derived CDR1 and CDR2 are SGHDT and YYEEEE. CDR3 length: 15 amino acids. The CDR3 nucleotides read TGTGCCAGCAGCTTGGTCCTGGGCAACACAGATACGCAGTATTTT. It specifies CASSLVLGNTDTQYF.

The chain carries TRBV6-5 and TRBJ1-2, with TRBD1 identical over 7 bases. In germline, CDR1 is MNHEY, CDR2 SVGAGI. This CDR3 comprises 14 residues. The V segment lost 5 bases and the J segment 7 bases; nucleotides outside the gene matches: 10. CDR3 amino acids: CASSRDSGTRGYTF. DNA of the CDR3: TGTGCCAGCAGTCGGGACAGCGGCACCCGTGGCTACACCTTC.